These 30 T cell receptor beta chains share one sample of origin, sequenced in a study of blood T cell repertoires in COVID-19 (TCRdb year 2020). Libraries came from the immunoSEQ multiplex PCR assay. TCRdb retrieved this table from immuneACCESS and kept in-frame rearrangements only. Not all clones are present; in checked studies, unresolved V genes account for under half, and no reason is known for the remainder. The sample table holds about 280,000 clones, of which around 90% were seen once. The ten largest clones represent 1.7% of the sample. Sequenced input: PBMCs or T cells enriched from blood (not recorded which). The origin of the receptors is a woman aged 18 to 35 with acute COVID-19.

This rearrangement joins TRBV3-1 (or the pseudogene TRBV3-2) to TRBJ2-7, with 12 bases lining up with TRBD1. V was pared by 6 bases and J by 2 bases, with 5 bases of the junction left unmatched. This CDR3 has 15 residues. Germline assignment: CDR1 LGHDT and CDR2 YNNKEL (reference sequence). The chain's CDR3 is CASRMGQGAPYEQYF. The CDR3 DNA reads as TGTGCCAGCAGGATGGGACAGGGGGCCCCCTACGAGCAGTACTTC.

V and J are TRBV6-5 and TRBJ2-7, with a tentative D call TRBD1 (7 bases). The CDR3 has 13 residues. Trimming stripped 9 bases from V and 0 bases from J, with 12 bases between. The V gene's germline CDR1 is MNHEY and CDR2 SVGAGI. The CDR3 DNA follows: TGTGCCAGTCGGGGGACAGACTCCTACGAGCAGTACTTC. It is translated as CASRGTDSYEQYF.

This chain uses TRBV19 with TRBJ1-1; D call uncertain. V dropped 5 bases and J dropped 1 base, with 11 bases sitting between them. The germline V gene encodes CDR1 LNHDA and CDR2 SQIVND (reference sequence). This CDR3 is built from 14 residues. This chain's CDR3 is CASSEWEANTEAFF. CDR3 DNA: TGTGCCAGTAGTGAATGGGAGGCGAACACTGAAGCTTTCTTT.

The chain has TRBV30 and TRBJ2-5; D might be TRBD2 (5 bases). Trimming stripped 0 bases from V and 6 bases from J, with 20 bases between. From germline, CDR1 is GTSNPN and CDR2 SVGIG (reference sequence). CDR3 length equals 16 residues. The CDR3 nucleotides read TGTGCCTGGAGTGTACATGGGAGAGAGGTCAATAAGACCCAGTACTTC. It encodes CAWSVHGREVNKTQYF.

CDR3 DNA: TGTGCCAGCAGCACCTCACTAGCGGGAGGTGAGCAGTTCTTC. Residues: CASSTSLAGGEQFF. V gene TRBV7-9 combines with J gene TRBJ2-1, with 12 bases lining up with TRBD2. The CDR3 loop spans 14 amino acids. Germline-derived CDR1 and CDR2 are SEHNR and FQNEAQ (reference sequence). V gave up 5 bases and J gave up 9 bases; unmatched junction bases: 5.

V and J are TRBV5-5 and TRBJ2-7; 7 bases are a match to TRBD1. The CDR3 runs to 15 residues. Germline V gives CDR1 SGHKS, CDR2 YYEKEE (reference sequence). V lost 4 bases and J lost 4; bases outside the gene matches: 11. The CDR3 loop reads CASSLLQGVIYEQYF. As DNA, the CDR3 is TGTGCCAGCAGCCTTCTTCAGGGGGTCATTTACGAGCAGTACTTC.

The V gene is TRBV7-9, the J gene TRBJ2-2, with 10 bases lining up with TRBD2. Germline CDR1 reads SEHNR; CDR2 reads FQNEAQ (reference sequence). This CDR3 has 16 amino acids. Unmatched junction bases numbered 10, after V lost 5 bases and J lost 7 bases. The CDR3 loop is CASSRLAGGRVGELFF. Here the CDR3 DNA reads TGTGCCAGCAGCCGACTAGCGGGCGGAAGGGTCGGGGAGCTGTTTTTT.

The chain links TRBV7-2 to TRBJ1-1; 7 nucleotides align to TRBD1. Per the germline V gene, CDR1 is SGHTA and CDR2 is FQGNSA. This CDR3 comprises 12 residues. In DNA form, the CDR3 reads TGTGCGAGCGGACAGGTGAACACTGAAGCTTTCTTT. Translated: CASGQVNTEAFF.

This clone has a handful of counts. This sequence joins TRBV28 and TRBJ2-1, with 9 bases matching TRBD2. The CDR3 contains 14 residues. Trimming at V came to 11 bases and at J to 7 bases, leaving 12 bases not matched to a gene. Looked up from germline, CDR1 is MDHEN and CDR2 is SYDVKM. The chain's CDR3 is CAGSLAGGDNEQFF. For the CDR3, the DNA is TGTGCCGGATCGTTGGCGGGAGGGGATAATGAGCAGTTCTTC.

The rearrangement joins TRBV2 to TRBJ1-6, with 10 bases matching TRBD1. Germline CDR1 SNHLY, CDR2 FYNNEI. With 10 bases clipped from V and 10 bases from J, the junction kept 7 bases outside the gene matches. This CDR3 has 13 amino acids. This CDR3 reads CATSGTGVSPLHF. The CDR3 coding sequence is TGTGCCACATCCGGGACAGGGGTGTCACCCCTCCACTTT.

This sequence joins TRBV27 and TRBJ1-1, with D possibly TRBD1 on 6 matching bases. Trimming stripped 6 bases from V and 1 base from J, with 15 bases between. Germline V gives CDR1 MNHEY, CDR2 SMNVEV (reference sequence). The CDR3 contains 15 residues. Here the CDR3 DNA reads TGTGCCAGCAGCGTACAGGGAAGAGGGAACACTGAAGCTTTCTTT. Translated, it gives CASSVQGRGNTEAFF.

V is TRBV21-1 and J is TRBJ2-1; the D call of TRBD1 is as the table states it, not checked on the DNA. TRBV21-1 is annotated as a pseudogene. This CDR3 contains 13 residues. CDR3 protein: CASSPDREDEQFF. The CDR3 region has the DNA TGTGCCAGCAGCCCGGACAGGGAGGATGAGCAGTTCTTC.

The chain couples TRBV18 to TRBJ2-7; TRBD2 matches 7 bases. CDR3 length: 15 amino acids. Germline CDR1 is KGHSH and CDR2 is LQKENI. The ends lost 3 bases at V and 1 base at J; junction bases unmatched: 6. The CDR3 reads CASSPWASGSYEQYF. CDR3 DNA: TGTGCCAGCTCACCTTGGGCTAGCGGTTCCTACGAGCAGTACTTC.

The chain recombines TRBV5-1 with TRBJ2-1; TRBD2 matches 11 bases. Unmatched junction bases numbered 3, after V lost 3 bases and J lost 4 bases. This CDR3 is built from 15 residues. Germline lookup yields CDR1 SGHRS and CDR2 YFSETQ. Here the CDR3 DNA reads TGCGCCAGCAGCTATACTAGCGGGAGATACAATGAGCAGTTCTTC. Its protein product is CASSYTSGRYNEQFF.

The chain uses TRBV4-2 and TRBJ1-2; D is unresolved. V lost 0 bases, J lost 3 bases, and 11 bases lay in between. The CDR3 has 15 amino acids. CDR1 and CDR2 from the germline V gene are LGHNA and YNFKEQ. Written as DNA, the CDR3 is TGTGCCAGCAGCCAAGATTCAACCGGGGACTATGGCTACACCTTC. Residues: CASSQDSTGDYGYTF.

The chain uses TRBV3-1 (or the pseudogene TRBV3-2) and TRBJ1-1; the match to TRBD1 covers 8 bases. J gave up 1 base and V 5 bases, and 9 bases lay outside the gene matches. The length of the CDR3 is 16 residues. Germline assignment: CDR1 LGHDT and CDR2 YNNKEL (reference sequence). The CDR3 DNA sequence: TGTGCCAGCAGCAAGACAGGGGTGATGGGGAACACTGAAGCTTTCTTT. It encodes CASSKTGVMGNTEAFF.

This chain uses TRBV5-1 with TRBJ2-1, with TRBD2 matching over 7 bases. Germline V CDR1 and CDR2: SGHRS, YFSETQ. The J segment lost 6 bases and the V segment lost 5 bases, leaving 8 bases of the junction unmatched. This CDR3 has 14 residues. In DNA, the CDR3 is TGCGCCAGCAGTCGAAGCGGGACCCCCAATGAGCAGTTCTTC. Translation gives CASSRSGTPNEQFF.

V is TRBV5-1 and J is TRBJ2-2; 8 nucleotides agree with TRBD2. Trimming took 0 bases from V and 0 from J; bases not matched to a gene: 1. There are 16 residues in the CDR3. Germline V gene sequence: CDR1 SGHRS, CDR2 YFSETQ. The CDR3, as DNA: TGCGCCAGCAGCTTGGTTAGCGGGGCGAACACCGGGGAGCTGTTTTTT. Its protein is CASSLVSGANTGELFF. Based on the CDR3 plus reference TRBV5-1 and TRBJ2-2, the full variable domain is KAGVTQTPRYLIKTRGQQVTLSCSPISGHRSVSWYQQTPGQGLQFLFEYFSETQRNKGNFPGRFSGRQFSNSRSEMNVSTLELGDSALYLCASSLVSGANTGELFFGEGSRLTVL.

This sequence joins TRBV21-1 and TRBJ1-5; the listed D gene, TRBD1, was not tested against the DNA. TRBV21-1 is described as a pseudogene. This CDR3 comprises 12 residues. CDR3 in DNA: TGTGCCAGCAGGGCCCTTAATCAGCCCCAGCATTTT. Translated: CASRALNQPQHF.

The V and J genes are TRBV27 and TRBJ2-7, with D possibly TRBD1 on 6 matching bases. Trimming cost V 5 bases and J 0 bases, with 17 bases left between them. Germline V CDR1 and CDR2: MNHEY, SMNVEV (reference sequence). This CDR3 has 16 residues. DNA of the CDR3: TGTGCCAGCAGTACCCGACAGGTTGCCTACTCCTACGAGCAGTACTTC. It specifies CASSTRQVAYSYEQYF.

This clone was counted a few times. CDR3 DNA: TGTGCCATCAGTGCGGACACCTATCAGCCCCAGCATTTT. Translating it yields CAISADTYQPQHF. The chain carries TRBV10-3 and TRBJ1-5; TRBD1 might be the D (5 bases). The CDR3 totals 13 residues. V lost 4 bases, J lost 5 bases, and 9 bases lay in between. Per germline, CDR1 ENHRY and CDR2 SYGVKD.

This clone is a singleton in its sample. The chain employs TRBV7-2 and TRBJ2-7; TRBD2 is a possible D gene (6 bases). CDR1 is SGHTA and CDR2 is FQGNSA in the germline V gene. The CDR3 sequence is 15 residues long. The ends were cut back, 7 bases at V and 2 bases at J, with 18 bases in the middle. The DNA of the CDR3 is TGTGCCAGCACCTGGGCTAGCGCCGCAGCCTACGAGCAGTACTTC. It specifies CASTWASAAAYEQYF.

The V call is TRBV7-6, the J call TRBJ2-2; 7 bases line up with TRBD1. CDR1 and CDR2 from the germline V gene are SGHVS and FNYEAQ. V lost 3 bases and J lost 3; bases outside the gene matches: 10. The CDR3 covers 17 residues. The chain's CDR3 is CASSLGTGARDTGELFF. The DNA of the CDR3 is TGTGCCAGCAGCTTGGGCACAGGGGCCCGAGACACCGGGGAGCTGTTTTTT.

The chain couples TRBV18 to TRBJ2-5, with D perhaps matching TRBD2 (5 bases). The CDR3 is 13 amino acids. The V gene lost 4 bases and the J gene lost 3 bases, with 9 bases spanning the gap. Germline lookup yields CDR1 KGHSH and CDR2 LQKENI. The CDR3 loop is CASSLRTEETQYF. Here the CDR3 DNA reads TGTGCCAGCTCACTTAGGACTGAAGAGACCCAGTACTTC.

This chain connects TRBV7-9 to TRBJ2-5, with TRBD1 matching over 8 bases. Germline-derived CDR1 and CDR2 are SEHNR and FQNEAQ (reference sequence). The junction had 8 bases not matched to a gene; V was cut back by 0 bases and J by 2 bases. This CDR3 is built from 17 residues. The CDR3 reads CASSLALVRDRQETQYF. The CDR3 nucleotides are TGTGCCAGCAGCTTAGCGCTCGTCCGGGACAGGCAAGAGACCCAGTACTTC.

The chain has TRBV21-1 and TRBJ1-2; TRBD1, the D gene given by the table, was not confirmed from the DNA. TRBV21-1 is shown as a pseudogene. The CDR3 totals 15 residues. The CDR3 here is CASSKEGERGYGYTF. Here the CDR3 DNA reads TGTGCCAGCAGCAAAGAGGGGGAGAGAGGGTATGGCTACACCTTC.

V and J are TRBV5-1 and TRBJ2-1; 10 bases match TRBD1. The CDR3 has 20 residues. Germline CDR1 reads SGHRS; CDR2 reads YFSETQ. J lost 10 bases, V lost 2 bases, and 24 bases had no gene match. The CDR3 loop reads CASSLVIRDRGINGKREQFF. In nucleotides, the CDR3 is TGCGCCAGCAGCTTAGTAATCCGGGACAGGGGCATTAATGGCAAGAGGGAGCAGTTCTTC. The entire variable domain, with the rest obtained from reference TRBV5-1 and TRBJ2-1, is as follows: KAGVTQTPRYLIKTRGQQVTLSCSPISGHRSVSWYQQTPGQGLQFLFEYFSETQRNKGNFPGRFSGRQFSNSRSEMNVSTLELGDSALYLCASSLVIRDRGINGKREQFFGPGTRLTVL.

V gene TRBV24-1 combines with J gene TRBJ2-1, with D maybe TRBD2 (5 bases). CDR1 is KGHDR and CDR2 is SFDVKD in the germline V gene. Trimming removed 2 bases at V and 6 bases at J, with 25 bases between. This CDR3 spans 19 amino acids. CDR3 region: CATSDSLLGWPGGPNEQFF. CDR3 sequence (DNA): TGTGCCACCAGTGATTCTCTCCTTGGGTGGCCCGGAGGTCCCAATGAGCAGTTCTTC.

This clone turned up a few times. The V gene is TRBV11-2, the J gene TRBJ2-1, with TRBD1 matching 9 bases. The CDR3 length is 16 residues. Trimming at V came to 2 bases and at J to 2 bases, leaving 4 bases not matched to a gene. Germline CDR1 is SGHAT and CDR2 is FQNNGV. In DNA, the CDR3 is TGTGCCAGCAGCTTACCTGGGACAGGGCCCTACAATGAGCAGTTCTTC. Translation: CASSLPGTGPYNEQFF.

Written as DNA, the CDR3 is TGTGCCAGCAGCTTAGGGGGTGGAGGGGATGGCCACACTGAAGCTTTCTTT. Residues: CASSLGGGGDGHTEAFF. This sequence joins TRBV7-9 and TRBJ1-1; weak D call: TRBD1 (5 bases). V lost 1 base to trimming and J lost 3 bases, with 18 bases between them. The CDR3 extends over 17 amino acids. Germline CDR1 is SEHNR and CDR2 is FQNEAQ (reference sequence).